The 24 T cell receptor beta chains reported below all come from one sample, sequenced in a study of memory CD4+ T cells and cytomegalovirus serostatus. Libraries were prepared by immunoSEQ multiplex PCR; TCRdb keeps only in-frame clonotypes and omits some of them. The profile shows 46,000 or so clones, 78% of them singletons. The sort gate was single viable CD3+CD4+CD8-CD45RO+ cells for memory CD4+ T cells. The sequencing sample was made of memory CD4+ T cells from blood. The source is an adult in good health and CMV-seronegative.

The rearrangement uses TRBV7-2 and TRBJ2-5; D possibly corresponds to TRBD2 (7 bases). CDR3 size: 14 residues. V was cut by 5 bases and J by 7 bases, with 17 bases left in between. Germline values: CDR1 SGHTA, CDR2 FQGNSA. This CDR3 is CASSPDGGRGTQYF. The CDR3 DNA sequence: TGTGCCAGCAGCCCGGACGGGGGGCGGGGGACCCAGTACTTC.

The chain couples TRBV7-2 to TRBJ2-2; D is uncertain. The CDR3 extends over 15 amino acids. Germline CDR1 and CDR2: SGHTA and FQGNSA. The CDR3 region has the DNA TGTGCTGCTCGGGCACAGCTTACGAACACCGGGGAGCTGTTTTTT. This encodes CAARAQLTNTGELFF.

This clone has only a few counts. This chain uses TRBV7-2 with TRBJ1-5; 8 nucleotides line up with TRBD1. The trim removed 5 bases at V and 6 bases at J, leaving 6 bases unmatched. CDR3 length: 14 residues. Per germline, CDR1 SGHTA and CDR2 FQGNSA. DNA for the CDR3: TGTGCCAGCAGCCTAGACAGGGGAGGTCAGCCCCAGCATTTT. Residues: CASSLDRGGQPQHF.

The chain joins TRBV6-6 to TRBJ1-5, with D possibly matching TRBD1 (5 bases). Trimming left V 7 bases short and J 6 bases short, with 16 bases between. The CDR3 is 14 residues long. The germline CDR1 and CDR2 sequences are MNHNY and SVGAGI (reference sequence). The CDR3 sequence is CASTRGGGIQPQHF. DNA for the CDR3: TGTGCCAGCACCCGCGGGGGTGGTATTCAGCCCCAGCATTTT.

The V call is TRBV4-1, the J call TRBJ2-3, with TRBD2 as a possible D gene (7 bases). The CDR3 contains 14 residues. Germline CDR1 is MGHRA and CDR2 is YSYEKL. Trimming pared 6 bases from V and 5 bases from J, leaving 15 bases between. The CDR3 sequence is CASRGGEGVDTQYF. The CDR3 DNA sequence: TGCGCCAGCAGAGGGGGGGAGGGCGTAGATACGCAGTATTTT.

The V gene is TRBV15, the J gene TRBJ2-1; D remains unclear. Germline V CDR1 and CDR2: LNHNV, YYDKDF (reference sequence). This CDR3 is built from 15 residues. V lost 1 base, J lost 5 bases, and 12 bases lay in between. The CDR3 nucleotides read TGTGCCACCAGCAGAGGTTCTCTAAGTCACAATGAGCAGTTCTTC. This translates into CATSRGSLSHNEQFF.

This CDR3 reads CASSHWAGGLTGELFF. The CDR3 DNA reads TGTGCCAGCAGTCATTGGGCGGGGGGGTTAACCGGGGAGCTGTTTTTT. The chain has TRBV11-2 and TRBJ2-2, with 9 nucleotides matching TRBD2. CDR3 length: 16 residues. Germline values: CDR1 SGHAT, CDR2 FQNNGV. After removal of 6 bases from V and 5 bases from J, the junction contained 10 bases not matched to a gene.

The gene calls are TRBV6-1 and TRBJ1-4, with D possibly being TRBD1 (6 bases). Trimming took 6 bases from V and 2 from J, leaving 13 bases between them. The CDR3 has 15 amino acids. The germline CDR1 and CDR2 sequences are MNHNS and SASEGT. DNA for the CDR3: TGTGCCAGCAGCCAAAACAGGGCTACTAATGAAAAACTGTTTTTT. Protein: CASSQNRATNEKLFF.

The CDR3 region is CASSAGPITGELFF. The CDR3 DNA follows: TGTGCCAGCAGTGCCGGGCCTATAACCGGGGAGCTGTTTTTT. The chain is built from TRBV6-6 and TRBJ2-2, with unresolved D. V gave up 5 bases and J gave up 5 bases, with 12 bases separating them. CDR1 and CDR2 (germline): MNHNY, SVGAGI (reference sequence). The CDR3 runs 14 residues.

The chain employs TRBV7-6 and TRBJ2-5; 10 bases fit TRBD2. The CDR3 runs 15 residues. The V segment lost 7 bases and the J segment 5 bases; nucleotides outside the gene matches: 10. Germline V lookup: CDR1 SGHVS, CDR2 FNYEAQ. The CDR3 bases are TGTGCCAGCACCCGATTCCAGCGGGGGGGTGAGACCCAGTACTTC. Protein: CASTRFQRGGETQYF.

The chain employs TRBV2 and TRBJ1-3; TRBD1 is a possible D gene (5 bases). The CDR3 loop spans 14 amino acids. V was pared by 7 bases and J by 4 bases, with 14 bases between. Germline V gene lookup returns CDR1 SNHLY and CDR2 FYNNEI. The CDR3 bases are TGTGCCAGCACCCGGGACCCCCCAGGAAACACCATATATTTT. This codes for CASTRDPPGNTIYF.

This chain connects TRBV6-5 to TRBJ1-2; TRBD1 aligns across 9 bases. Per the germline V gene, CDR1 is MNHEY and CDR2 is SVGAGI. Trimming at V came to 6 bases and at J to 6 bases, leaving 11 bases not matched to a gene. The CDR3 is 15 residues long. The CDR3, as DNA: TGTGCCAGCAGACCCGGGACAGGGAGGTCTAATGGCTACACCTTC. This translates into CASRPGTGRSNGYTF.

The chain joins TRBV7-2 to TRBJ1-5, with D possibly matching TRBD1 (5 bases). V lost 2 bases, J lost 8 bases, and 16 bases lay in between. The CDR3 sequence is 15 residues long. Looked up from germline, CDR1 is SGHTA and CDR2 is FQGNSA. The CDR3 region has the DNA TGTGCCAGCAGCTTAACATCTGGGGCCCTCGAGCCCCAGCATTTT. It specifies CASSLTSGALEPQHF.

The chain recombines TRBV18 with TRBJ2-3, with TRBD2 matching 11 bases. The CDR3 is 15 residues long. The V gene's germline CDR1 is KGHSH and CDR2 LQKENI. Trimming at V came to 3 bases and at J to 2 bases, leaving 1 base not matched to a gene. The CDR3: CASSPTSGDTDTQYF. CDR3 sequence (DNA): TGTGCCAGCTCACCGACTAGCGGGGACACAGATACGCAGTATTTT.

The V call is TRBV18, the J call TRBJ2-5; D unresolved. With 6 bases removed from V and 1 base from J, the gap between germline ends came to 18 bases. Germline lookup yields CDR1 KGHSH and CDR2 LQKENI. The CDR3 runs 16 residues. The CDR3 protein is CASSPQAPGLQETQYF. The CDR3 DNA reads as TGTGCCAGCTCCCCCCAGGCGCCCGGGCTCCAAGAGACCCAGTACTTC.

The V and J genes are TRBV5-1 and TRBJ1-2, with a weak D call TRBD1 (5 bases). Germline V lookup: CDR1 SGHRS, CDR2 YFSETQ. The CDR3 length is 13 residues. V was pared by 0 bases and J by 4 bases, with 7 bases between. CDR3 DNA sequence: TGCGCCAGCAGCTTGGCAGGGCCCTATGGCTACACCTTC. Translated, it gives CASSLAGPYGYTF.

The J gene is TRBJ2-1, the V gene TRBV29-1; tentatively, D is TRBD2 (6 bases). There are 12 residues in the CDR3. From germline, CDR1 is SQVTM and CDR2 ANQGSEA. Trimming cost V 3 bases and J 8 bases, with 11 bases left between them. CDR3 sequence: CSVDRLVDEQFF. The CDR3 DNA follows: TGCAGCGTTGATAGACTAGTTGATGAGCAGTTCTTC.

CDR3 coding DNA: TGTGCCAGTACCCGACTGTTGTCTATTTGGGGCTACACCTTC. Its translation: CASTRLLSIWGYTF. This chain links TRBV11-2 with TRBJ1-2, with no clear D. The CDR3 length is 14 residues. Germline V gene sequence: CDR1 SGHAT, CDR2 FQNNGV. V lost 9 bases to trimming and J lost 8 bases, with 22 bases between them.

The V gene is TRBV7-2, the J gene TRBJ1-5; possibly TRBD1 for D (5 bases). Germline-derived CDR1 and CDR2 are SGHTA and FQGNSA. V lost 4 bases and J 4 bases, leaving 14 bases between the germline ends. This CDR3 comprises 15 residues. This chain's CDR3 is CASSSGGRGNQPQHF. The CDR3, as DNA: TGTGCCAGCAGCTCGGGGGGACGGGGAAATCAGCCCCAGCATTTT.

This sequence joins TRBV2 and TRBJ1-6; a possible D gene is TRBD1 (6 bases). Trimming left V 2 bases short and J 10 bases short, with 18 bases between. The germline V gene encodes CDR1 SNHLY and CDR2 FYNNEI. CDR3 length: 16 residues. In DNA form, the CDR3 reads TGTGCCAGCAGTGAAATCCGGGGGGGGGCTGGATCACCCCTCCACTTT. Translation gives CASSEIRGGAGSPLHF.

This clone turned up a few times. The chain links TRBV5-1 to TRBJ1-6; TRBD1 aligns across 9 bases. CDR1 is SGHRS, CDR2 YFSETQ, per germline. With V trimmed by 4 bases and J by 1 base, 12 bases remained unmatched. The CDR3 is 19 residues long. The CDR3 loop reads CASSPWTGADSSYNSPLHF. In nucleotides, the CDR3 is TGCGCCAGCAGCCCCTGGACAGGGGCGGATAGTTCCTATAATTCACCCCTCCACTTT.

V and J are TRBV5-1 and TRBJ2-7; D uncertain. The germline V gene has CDR1 SGHRS and CDR2 YFSETQ. The CDR3 length is 14 residues. V gave up 0 bases and J gave up 2 bases, with 9 bases separating them. This chain's CDR3 is CASSLDRRTYEQYF. As DNA, the CDR3 is TGCGCCAGCAGCTTGGACAGAAGAACCTACGAGCAGTACTTC.

The sample holds one count of this clone. This chain uses TRBV6-1 with TRBJ1-5; D ambiguous. Trimming removed 4 bases at V and 4 bases at J, with 8 bases between. This CDR3 contains 13 residues. CDR1 and CDR2 from the germline V gene are MNHNS and SASEGT. The CDR3 is CASSAAENQPQHF. DNA of the CDR3: TGTGCCAGCAGTGCGGCAGAAAATCAGCCCCAGCATTTT.

The chain uses TRBV5-1 and TRBJ1-5; 7 nucleotides align to TRBD1. Germline V gene sequence: CDR1 SGHRS, CDR2 YFSETQ. This CDR3 region has 15 residues. Trimming at V came to 2 bases and at J to 5 bases, leaving 7 bases not matched to a gene. This chain's CDR3 is CASSLRTGGDQPQHF. The CDR3 DNA sequence: TGCGCCAGCAGCTTACGGACAGGAGGGGATCAGCCCCAGCATTTT.